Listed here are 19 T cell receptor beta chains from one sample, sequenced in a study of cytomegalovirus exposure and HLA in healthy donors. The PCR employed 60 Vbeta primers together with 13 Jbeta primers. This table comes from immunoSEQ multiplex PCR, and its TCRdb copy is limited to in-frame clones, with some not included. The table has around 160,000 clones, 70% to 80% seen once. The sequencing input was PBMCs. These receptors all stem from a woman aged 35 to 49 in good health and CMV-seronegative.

The DNA for the CDR3 is TGCAGCGGTGGACTTTTGAACACTGAAGCTTTCTTT. Translating gives CSGGLLNTEAFF. This sequence joins TRBV29-1 and TRBJ1-1, with unresolved D. The CDR3 has 12 residues. Germline CDR1 is SQVTM and CDR2 is ANQGSEA. V lost 7 bases to trimming and J lost 0 bases, with 9 bases between them.

The CDR3 nucleotides are TGTGCCATCAGTGACCCGGACAAACAGGCCCAGTACTTC. It is translated as CAISDPDKQAQYF. The V gene is TRBV10-3, the J gene TRBJ2-5; D may be TRBD1 (5 bases). V shed 3 bases and J shed 9 bases, with 14 bases lying between them. The germline CDR1 and CDR2 sequences are ENHRY and SYGVKD. The CDR3 is 13 residues long.

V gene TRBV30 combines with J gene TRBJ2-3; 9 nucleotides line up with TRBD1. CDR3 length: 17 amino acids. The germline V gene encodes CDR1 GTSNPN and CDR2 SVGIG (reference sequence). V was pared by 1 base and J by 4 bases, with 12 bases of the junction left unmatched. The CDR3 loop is CAWSGVVQGASPDTQYF. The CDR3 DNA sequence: TGTGCCTGGAGTGGAGTAGTACAGGGGGCTTCTCCAGATACGCAGTATTTT.

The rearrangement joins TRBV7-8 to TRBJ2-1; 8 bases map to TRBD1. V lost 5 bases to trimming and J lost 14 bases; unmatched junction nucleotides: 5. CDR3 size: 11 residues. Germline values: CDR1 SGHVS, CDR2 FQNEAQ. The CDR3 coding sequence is TGTGCCAGCAGCCCAGACAGGGGAAAGTTCTTC. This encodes CASSPDRGKFF.

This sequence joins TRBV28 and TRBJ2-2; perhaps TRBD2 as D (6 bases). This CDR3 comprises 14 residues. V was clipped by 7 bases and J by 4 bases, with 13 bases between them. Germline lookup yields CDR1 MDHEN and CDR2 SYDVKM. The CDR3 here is CASNPGLSTGELFF. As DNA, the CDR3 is TGTGCCAGCAACCCGGGACTCTCCACCGGGGAGCTGTTTTTT. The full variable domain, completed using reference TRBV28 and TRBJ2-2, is DVKVTQSSRYLVKRTGEKVFLECVQDMDHENMFWYRQDPGLGLRLIYFSYDVKMKEKGDIPEGYSVSREKKERFSLILESASTNQTSMYLCASNPGLSTGELFFGEGSRLTVL.

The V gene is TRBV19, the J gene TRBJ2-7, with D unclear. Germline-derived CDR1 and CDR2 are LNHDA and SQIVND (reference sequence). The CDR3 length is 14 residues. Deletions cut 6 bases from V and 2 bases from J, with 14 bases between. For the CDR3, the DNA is TGTGCCAGTAGCTTAGGCGGCAGCGCCTACGAGCAGTACTTC. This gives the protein CASSLGGSAYEQYF.

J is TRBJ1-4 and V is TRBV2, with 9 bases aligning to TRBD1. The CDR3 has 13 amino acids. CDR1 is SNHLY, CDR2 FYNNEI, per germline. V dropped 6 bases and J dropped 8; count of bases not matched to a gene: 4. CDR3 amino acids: CASSRDRAEKLFF. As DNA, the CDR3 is TGTGCCAGCAGCCGGGACAGGGCGGAAAAACTGTTTTTT. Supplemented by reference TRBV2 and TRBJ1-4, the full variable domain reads EPEVTQTPSHQVTQMGQEVILRCVPISNHLYFYWYRQILGQKVEFLVSFYNNEISEKSEIFDDQFSVERPDGSNFTLKIRSTKLEDSAMYFCASSRDRAEKLFFGSGTQLSVL.

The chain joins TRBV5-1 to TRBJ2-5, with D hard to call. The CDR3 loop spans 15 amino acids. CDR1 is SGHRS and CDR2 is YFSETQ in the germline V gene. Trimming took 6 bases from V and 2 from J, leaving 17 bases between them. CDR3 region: CASILSPGPQETQYF. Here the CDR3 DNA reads TGCGCCAGCATCCTGTCCCCGGGTCCTCAAGAGACCCAGTACTTC.

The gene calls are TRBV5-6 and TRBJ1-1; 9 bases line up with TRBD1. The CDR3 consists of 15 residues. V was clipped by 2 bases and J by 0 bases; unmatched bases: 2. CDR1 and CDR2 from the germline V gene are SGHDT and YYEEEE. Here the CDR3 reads CASSLQGALNTEAFF. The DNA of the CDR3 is TGTGCCAGCAGCTTACAGGGGGCTTTGAACACTGAAGCTTTCTTT.

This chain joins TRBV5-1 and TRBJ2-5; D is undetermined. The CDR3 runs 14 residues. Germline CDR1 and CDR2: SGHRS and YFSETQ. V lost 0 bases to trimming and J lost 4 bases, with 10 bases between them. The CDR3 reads CASSLGPPPETQYF. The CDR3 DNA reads TGCGCCAGCAGCTTGGGGCCGCCGCCAGAGACCCAGTACTTC.

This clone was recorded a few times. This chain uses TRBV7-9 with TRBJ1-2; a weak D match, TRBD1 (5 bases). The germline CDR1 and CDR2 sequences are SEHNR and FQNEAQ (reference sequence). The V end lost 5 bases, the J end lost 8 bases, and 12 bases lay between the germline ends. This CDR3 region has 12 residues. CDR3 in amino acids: CASSLTDEGYTF. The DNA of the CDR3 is TGTGCCAGCAGCCTGACAGACGAAGGCTACACCTTC. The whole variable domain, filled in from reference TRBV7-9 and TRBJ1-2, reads DTGVSQNPRHKITKRGQNVTFRCDPISEHNRLYWYRQTLGQGPEFLTYFQNEAQLEKSRLLSDRFSAERPKGSFSTLEIQRTEQGDSAMYLCASSLTDEGYTFGSGTRLTVV.

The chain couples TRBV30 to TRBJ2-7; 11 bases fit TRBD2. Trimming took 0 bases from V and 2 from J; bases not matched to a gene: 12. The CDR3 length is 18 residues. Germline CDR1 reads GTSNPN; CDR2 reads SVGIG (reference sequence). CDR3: CAWSVPPVAGGPPYEQYF. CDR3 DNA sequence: TGTGCCTGGAGTGTACCCCCCGTAGCGGGAGGGCCGCCCTACGAGCAGTACTTC. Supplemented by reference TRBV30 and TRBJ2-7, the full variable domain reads SQTIHQWPATLVQPVGSPLSLECTVEGTSNPNLYWYRQAAGRGLQLLFYSVGIGQISSEVPQNLSASRPQDRQFILSSKKLLLSDSGFYLCAWSVPPVAGGPPYEQYFGPGTRLTVT.

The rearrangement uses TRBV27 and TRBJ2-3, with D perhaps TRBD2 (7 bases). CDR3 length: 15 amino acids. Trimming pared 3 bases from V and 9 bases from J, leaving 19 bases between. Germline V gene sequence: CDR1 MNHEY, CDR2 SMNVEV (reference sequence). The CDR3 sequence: CASSLGGRTQGTQYF. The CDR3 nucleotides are TGTGCCAGCAGTTTGGGGGGGAGGACTCAGGGGACGCAGTATTTT.

This CDR3 is CASSMGTDQETQYF. For the CDR3, the DNA is TGTGCCAGTAGTATGGGGACAGACCAAGAGACCCAGTACTTC. The V call is TRBV19, the J call TRBJ2-5, with 7 bases lining up with TRBD1. In germline, CDR1 is LNHDA, CDR2 SQIVND (reference sequence). The CDR3 runs 14 residues. Trimming at V came to 3 bases and at J to 0 bases, leaving 1 base not matched to a gene.

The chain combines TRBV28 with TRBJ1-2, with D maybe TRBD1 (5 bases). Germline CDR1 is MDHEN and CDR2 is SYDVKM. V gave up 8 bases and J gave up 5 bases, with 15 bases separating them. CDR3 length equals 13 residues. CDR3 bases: TGTGCCAGCCTCGGGGGGTCCCCTTATGGCTACACCTTC. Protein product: CASLGGSPYGYTF.

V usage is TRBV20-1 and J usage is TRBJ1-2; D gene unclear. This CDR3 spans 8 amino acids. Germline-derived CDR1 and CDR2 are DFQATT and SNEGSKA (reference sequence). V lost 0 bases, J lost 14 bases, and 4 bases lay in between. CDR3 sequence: CSAREATF. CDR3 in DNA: TGCAGTGCTAGAGAAGCGACCTTC.

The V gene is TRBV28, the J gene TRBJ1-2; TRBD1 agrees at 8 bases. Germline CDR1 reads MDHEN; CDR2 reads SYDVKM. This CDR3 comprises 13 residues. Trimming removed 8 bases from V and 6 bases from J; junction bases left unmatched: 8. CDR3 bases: TGTGCCAGCTTACGGGGACAGGAGAATGGCTACACCTTC. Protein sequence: CASLRGQENGYTF.

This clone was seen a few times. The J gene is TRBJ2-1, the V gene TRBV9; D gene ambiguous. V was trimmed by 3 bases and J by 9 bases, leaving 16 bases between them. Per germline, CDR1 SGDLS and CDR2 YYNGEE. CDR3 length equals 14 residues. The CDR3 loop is CASSGSGVRGEQFF. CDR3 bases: TGTGCCAGCAGCGGCAGTGGTGTTCGCGGTGAGCAGTTCTTC.

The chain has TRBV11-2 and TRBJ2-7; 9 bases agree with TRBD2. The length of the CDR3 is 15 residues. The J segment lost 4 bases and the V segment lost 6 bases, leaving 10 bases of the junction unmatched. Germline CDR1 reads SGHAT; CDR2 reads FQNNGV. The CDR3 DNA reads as TGTGCCAGCAGTTATCTAGCGGGATTCGCGTACGAGCAGTACTTC. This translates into CASSYLAGFAYEQYF.